The clone carrying this TCR beta chain came up once. This specimen belongs to a study of cytomegalovirus exposure and HLA in healthy donors. The CDR3 runs 14 residues. Trimming cost V 2 bases and J 5 bases, with 12 bases left between them. Germline values: CDR1 PRHDT, CDR2 FYEKMQ (reference sequence). Only in-frame clones appear in the TCRdb table, and some are missing; sequencing was by immunoSEQ multiplex PCR. This table has about 240,000 clones, approximately 90% appearing once. Input material: PBMCs. J is TRBJ1-1 and V is TRBV13, with D possibly matching TRBD1 (5 bases). The origin of this receptor is a man aged 18 to 30 in good health and CMV-seronegative. DNA of the CDR3: TGTGCCAGCAGCTTAACGGCCAGGGATACTGAAGCTTTCTTT. It is translated as CASSLTARDTEAFF.